This TCR beta chain stems from a study of blood T cell repertoires in COVID-19. Study in general: The United States, Italy and Spain were the sources of the acute and convalescent COVID-19 samples. Sources were T cells, B-cell-depleted T cells, or PBMCs; the material itself was cDNA or gDNA.

Trimming stripped 7 bases from V and 2 bases from J, with 14 bases between. The CDR3 spans 13 residues. Germline CDR1 and CDR2: SQVTM and ANQGSEA. Study processing details: Counts of nucleated cells, estimated from reference gene primer amplification, were obtained. Measured with immunoSEQ multiplex PCR; TCRdb has only the in-frame clones, and not every one. That table supplies the V and J calls and clone size; D and trimming were determined from the DNA. The data contain over 600,000 clones, approximately 90% of them seen just once; the ten biggest clones take up 0.2% to 0.3%. The material sequenced was peripheral blood. The V gene is TRBV29-1, the J gene TRBJ2-5; TRBD1 is a possible D gene (6 bases). The TCR sequence derives from a woman younger than 30 with acute or convalescent COVID-19. CDR3: CSALWGLQETQYF. DNA for the CDR3: TGCAGCGCGCTTTGGGGGCTTCAAGAGACCCAGTACTTC.